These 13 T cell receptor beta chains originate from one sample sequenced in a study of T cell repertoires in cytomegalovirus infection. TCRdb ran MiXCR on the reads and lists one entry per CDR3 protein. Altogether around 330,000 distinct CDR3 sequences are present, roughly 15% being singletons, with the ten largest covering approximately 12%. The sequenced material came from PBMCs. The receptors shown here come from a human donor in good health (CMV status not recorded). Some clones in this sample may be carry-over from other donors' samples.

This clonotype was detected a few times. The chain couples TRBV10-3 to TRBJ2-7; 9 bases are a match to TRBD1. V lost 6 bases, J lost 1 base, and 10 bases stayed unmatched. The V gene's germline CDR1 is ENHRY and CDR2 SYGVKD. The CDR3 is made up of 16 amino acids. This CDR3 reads CAIRPGQGKGSYEQYF. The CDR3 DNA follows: TGTGCCATCAGGCCGGGACAGGGAAAGGGATCCTACGAGCAGTACTTC.

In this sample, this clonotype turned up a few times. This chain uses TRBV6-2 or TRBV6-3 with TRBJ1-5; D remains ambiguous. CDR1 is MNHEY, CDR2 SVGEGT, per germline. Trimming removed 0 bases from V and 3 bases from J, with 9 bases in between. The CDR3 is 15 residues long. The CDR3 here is CASSYSMGTNQPQHF. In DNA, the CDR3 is TGTGCCAGCAGTTACTCGATGGGTACCAATCAGCCCCAGCATTTT.

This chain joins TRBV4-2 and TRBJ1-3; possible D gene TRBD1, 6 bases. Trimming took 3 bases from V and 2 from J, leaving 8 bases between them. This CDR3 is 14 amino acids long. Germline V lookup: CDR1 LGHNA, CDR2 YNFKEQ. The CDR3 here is CASSQSGAGNTIYF. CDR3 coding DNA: TGTGCCAGCAGCCAGTCAGGGGCTGGAAACACCATATATTTT.

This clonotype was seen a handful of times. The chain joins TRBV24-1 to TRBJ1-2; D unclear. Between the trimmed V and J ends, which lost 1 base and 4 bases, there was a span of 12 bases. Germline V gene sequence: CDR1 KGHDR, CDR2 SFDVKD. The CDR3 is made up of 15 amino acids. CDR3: CATSDFGSDFYGYTF. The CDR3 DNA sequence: TGTGCCACCAGTGATTTTGGTTCAGACTTCTATGGCTACACCTTC.

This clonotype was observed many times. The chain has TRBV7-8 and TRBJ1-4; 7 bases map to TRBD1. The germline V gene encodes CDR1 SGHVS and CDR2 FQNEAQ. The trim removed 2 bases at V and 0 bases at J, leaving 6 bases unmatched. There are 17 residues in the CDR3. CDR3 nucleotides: TGTGCCAGCAGCTTACATTCCAGGGGGGCAACTAATGAAAAACTGTTTTTT. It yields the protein CASSLHSRGATNEKLFF.

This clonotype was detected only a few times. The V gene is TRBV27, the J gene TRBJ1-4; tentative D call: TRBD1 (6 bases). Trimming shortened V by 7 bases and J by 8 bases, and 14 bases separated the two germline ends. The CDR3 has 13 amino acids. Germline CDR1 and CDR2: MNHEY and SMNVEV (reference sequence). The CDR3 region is CASTSGTLEKLFF. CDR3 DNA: TGTGCCAGCACCTCCGGGACACTCGAAAAACTGTTTTTT.

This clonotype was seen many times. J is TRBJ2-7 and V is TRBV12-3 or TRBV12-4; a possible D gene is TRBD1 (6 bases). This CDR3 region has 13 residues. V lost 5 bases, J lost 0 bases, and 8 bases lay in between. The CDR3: CASSGTSSYEQYF. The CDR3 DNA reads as TGTGCCAGCAGTGGGACAAGCTCCTACGAGCAGTACTTC.

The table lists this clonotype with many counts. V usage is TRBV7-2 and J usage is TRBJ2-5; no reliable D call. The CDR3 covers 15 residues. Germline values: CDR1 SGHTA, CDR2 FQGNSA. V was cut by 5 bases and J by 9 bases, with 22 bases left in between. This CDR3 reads CASSPFAPTNTAQYF. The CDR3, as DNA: TGTGCCAGCAGCCCATTCGCCCCAACGAATACGGCCCAGTACTTC. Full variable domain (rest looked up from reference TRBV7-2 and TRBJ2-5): GAGVSQSPSNKVTEKGKDVELRCDPISGHTALYWYRQSLGQGLEFLIYFQGNSAPDKSGLPSDRFSAERTGGSVSTLTIQRTQQEDSAVYLCASSPFAPTNTAQYFGPGTRLLVL.

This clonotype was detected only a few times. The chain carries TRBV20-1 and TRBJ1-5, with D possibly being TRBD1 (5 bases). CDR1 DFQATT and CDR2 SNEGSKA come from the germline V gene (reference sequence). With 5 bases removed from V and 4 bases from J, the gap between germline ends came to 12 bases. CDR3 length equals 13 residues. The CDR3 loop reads CSAPEGLNQPQHF. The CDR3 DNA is TGCAGTGCTCCCGAGGGGCTGAATCAGCCCCAGCATTTT.

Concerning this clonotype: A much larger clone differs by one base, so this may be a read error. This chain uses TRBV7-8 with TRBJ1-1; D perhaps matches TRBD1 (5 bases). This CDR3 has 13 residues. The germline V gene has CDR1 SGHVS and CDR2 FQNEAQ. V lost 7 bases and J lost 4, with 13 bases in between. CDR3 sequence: CASNIIGGTEAFF. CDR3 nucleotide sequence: TGTGCCAGCAACATAATTGGGGGCACTGAAGCTTTCTTT.

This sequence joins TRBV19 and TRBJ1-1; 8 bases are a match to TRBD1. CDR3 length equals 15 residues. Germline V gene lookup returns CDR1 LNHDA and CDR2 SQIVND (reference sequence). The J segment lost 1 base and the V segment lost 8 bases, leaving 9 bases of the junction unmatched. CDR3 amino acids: CASVYGGTGNTEAFF. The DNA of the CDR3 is TGTGCCAGTGTTTATGGAGGGACAGGGAACACTGAAGCTTTCTTT.

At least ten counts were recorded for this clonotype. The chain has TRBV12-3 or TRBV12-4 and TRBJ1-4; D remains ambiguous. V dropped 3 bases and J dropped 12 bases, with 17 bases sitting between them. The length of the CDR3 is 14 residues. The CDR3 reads CASSFQEYYGELFF. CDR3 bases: TGTGCCAGCAGTTTTCAAGAATACTACGGGGAACTGTTTTTT.

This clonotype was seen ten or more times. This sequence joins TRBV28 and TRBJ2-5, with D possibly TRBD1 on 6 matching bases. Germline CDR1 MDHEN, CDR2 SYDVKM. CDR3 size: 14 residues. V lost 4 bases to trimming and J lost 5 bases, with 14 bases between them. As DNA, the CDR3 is TGTGCCAGCAGTTCTGGACAGACCCTCGAGACCCAGTACTTC. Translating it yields CASSSGQTLETQYF. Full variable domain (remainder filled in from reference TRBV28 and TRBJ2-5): DVKVTQSSRYLVKRTGEKVFLECVQDMDHENMFWYRQDPGLGLRLIYFSYDVKMKEKGDIPEGYSVSREKKERFSLILESASTNQTSMYLCASSSGQTLETQYFGPGTRLLVL.